This is a list of T cell receptor beta chains from one sample in a study of blood T cell repertoires in COVID-19. The repertoire was sequenced with immunoSEQ multiplex PCR; TCRdb's copy has only in-frame clones and lacks some. The sample has 210,000 or so clones; 84% are singletons. Sequencing was performed on peripheral blood. Every receptor here comes from a woman in her 70s with active or convalescent COVID-19. Both conserved end residues are part of each CDR3. The D gene is left open where the match is weak. A clone size is listed for some rows: how often the clone was seen (once, few, many), or a class if it is expanded.

v_call: TRBV19
d_call: .
j_call: TRBJ1-1
clone_size: once
cdr3_nt: TGTGCCAGTAGTAGCGGGGGGCCCAACACTGAAGCTTTCTTT
cdr3_aa: CASSSGGPNTEAFF

v_call: TRBV19
d_call: TRBD2
j_call: TRBJ2-5
clone_size: .
cdr3_nt: TGTGCCAGTAGTGTCGAAGCGGGAACCCAAGAGACCCAGTACTTC
cdr3_aa: CASSVEAGTQETQYF

v_call: TRBV29-1
d_call: .
j_call: TRBJ1-1
clone_size: .
cdr3_nt: TGCAGCGCCCAGACAGCTAACACTGAAGCTTTCTTT
cdr3_aa: CSAQTANTEAFF

v_call: TRBV29-1
d_call: TRBD2
j_call: TRBJ2-4
clone_size: .
cdr3_nt: TGCAGCGCCAGACTAGCGGGGGGCGGCATTCAGTACTTC
cdr3_aa: CSARLAGGGIQYF

v_call: TRBV30
d_call: TRBD2
j_call: TRBJ2-7
clone_size: .
cdr3_nt: TGTGCCTGGAGCGAGGGGCGGGAGGTCAACGAGCAGTACTTC
cdr3_aa: CAWSEGREVNEQYF

v_call: TRBV29-1
d_call: TRBD1
j_call: TRBJ2-1
clone_size: .
cdr3_nt: TGCAGCGTTCAGAAGGGACAGGGGATGAACAATGAGCAGTTCTTC
cdr3_aa: CSVQKGQGMNNEQFF

v_call: TRBV6-1
d_call: TRBD1
j_call: TRBJ1-1
clone_size: few
cdr3_nt: TGTGCCAGCAGTGAAGCCCCGGACAGGGCCACTGAAGCTTTCTTT
cdr3_aa: CASSEAPDRATEAFF

v_call: TRBV6-5
d_call: .
j_call: TRBJ1-5
clone_size: few
cdr3_nt: TGTGCCAGCAGCAACAGGGACCAGCCCCAGCATTTT
cdr3_aa: CASSNRDQPQHF

v_call: TRBV19
d_call: .
j_call: TRBJ2-5
clone_size: .
cdr3_nt: TGTGCCAGTAACTCAGGAAGACAAGAGACCCAGTACTTC
cdr3_aa: CASNSGRQETQYF

v_call: TRBV7-3
d_call: .
j_call: TRBJ2-1
clone_size: once
cdr3_nt: TGTGCCAGCCGAGGAGTAGCGGTTGCCTACAATGAGCAGTTCTTC
cdr3_aa: CASRGVAVAYNEQFF